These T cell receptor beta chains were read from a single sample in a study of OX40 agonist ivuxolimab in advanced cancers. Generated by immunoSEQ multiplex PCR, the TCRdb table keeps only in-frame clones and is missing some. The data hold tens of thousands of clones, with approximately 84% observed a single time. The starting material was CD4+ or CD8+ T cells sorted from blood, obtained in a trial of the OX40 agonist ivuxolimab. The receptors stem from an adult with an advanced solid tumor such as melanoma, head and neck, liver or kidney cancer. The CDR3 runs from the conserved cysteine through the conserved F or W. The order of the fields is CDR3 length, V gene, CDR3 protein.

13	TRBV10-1	CASSEGLGSGYTF
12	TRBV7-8	CASSLTDLGAFF
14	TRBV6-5	CASSYSITGYEQYF
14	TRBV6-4	CASSQVSGKETQYF
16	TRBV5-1	CASSNSAGARVDTQYF
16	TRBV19	CASSIEGGRGSGELFF
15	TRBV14	CASSQSGGMSWEQYF
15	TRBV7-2	CASGLAGVILETQYF
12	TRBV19	CASSMPGTEAFF
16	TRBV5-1	CASSLGRQGRGYEQYF
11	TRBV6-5	CASRDFDGYTF
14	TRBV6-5	CASRPPVDSEEQYF
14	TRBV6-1	CASRAGLPPETQYF
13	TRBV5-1	CASSFYWEGGYTF
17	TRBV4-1	CASTYQAIPGNTGELFF
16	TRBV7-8	CASSLNEGRSNQPQHF
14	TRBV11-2	CASSLLVSGDTQYF
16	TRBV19	CASSTPGDEIDDEQFF
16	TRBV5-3	CARSLTDRRPYNEQFF
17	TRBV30	CAWGGGQGTKSGYEQYF
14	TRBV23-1	CASSQIILNEKLFF
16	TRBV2	CASSERAGFYNSPLHF
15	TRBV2	CASSGLAGGLETQYF
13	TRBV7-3	CASSLWEGTEAFF
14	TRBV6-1	CASSGGQAAWPQHF
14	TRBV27	CASSLGGDGTEAFF
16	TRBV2	CASSEGVTEVNEKLFF
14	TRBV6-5	CASSHNRKNTEAFF
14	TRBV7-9	CASSSEGAGQPQHF
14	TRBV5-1	CASSAENRGEKLFF
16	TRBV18	CASSPPWDPNNQPQHF
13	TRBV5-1	CASSLTPAIGQFF
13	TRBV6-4	CASSESVTDTQYF
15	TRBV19	CASTLQGVRSYGYTF
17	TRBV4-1	CASSHPTGFGGLIEAFF
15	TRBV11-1	CASSAGGLRSYEQYF
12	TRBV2	CASREEQYEQYF
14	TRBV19	CASSWDGVNTEAFF
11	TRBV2	CASGYTYEQYF
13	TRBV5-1	CASRQGSNTEAFF
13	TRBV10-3	CAISDPLATEQFF
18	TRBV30	CAWSVEVVLRGRNYGYTF
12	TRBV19	CASSIEGLEQFF
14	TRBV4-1	CASSQIGTNQPQHF
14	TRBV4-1	CASSHPGTNQPQHF
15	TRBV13	CASSFPGGLYNEQFF
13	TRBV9	CASSVEGRNTIYF
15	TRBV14	CASSPWTGFSYGYTF